The 29 T cell receptor beta chains in this list originate from one sample, sequenced in a study of cytomegalovirus exposure and HLA in healthy donors. In the PCR, 60 Vbeta and 13 Jbeta primers were used. TCRdb keeps only in-frame clones here, not all; method: immunoSEQ multiplex PCR. The sample contains 150,000 to 200,000 clones, about 83% of which appear only once. The sequenced sample was PBMCs. The receptors stem from a man aged 35 to 55 in good health and CMV-seropositive.

This chain joins TRBV2 and TRBJ2-3; D perhaps matches TRBD2 (6 bases). The CDR3 totals 14 residues. Germline V gives CDR1 SNHLY, CDR2 FYNNEI. Trimming took off 6 bases at V and 1 base at J, with 11 bases between the two ends. Here the CDR3 reads CASRGLLGTDTQYF. CDR3 in DNA: TGTGCCAGCAGGGGACTTCTAGGCACAGATACGCAGTATTTT.

The rearrangement uses TRBV7-8 and TRBJ1-2, with 10 bases aligning to TRBD1. Germline V CDR1 and CDR2: SGHVS, FQNEAQ. After removal of 3 bases from V and 2 bases from J, the junction contained 3 bases not matched to a gene. CDR3 length: 15 amino acids. The CDR3 DNA reads TGTGCCAGCAGCTTTCGGGACAGGGGCAACTATGGCTACACCTTC. Protein: CASSFRDRGNYGYTF.

This rearrangement joins TRBV5-6 to TRBJ2-7, with D possibly being TRBD1 (6 bases). Trimming took off 1 base at V and 1 base at J, with 12 bases between the two ends. Per germline, CDR1 SGHDT and CDR2 YYEEEE. CDR3 length equals 15 residues. The CDR3 here is CASSLPRDKSYEQYF. In nucleotides, the CDR3 is TGTGCCAGCAGCTTGCCCCGGGACAAATCCTACGAGCAGTACTTC.

V usage is TRBV5-4 and J usage is TRBJ2-1; 9 bases agree with TRBD2. After removal of 2 bases from V and 5 bases from J, the junction contained 5 bases not matched to a gene. The CDR3 is made up of 15 amino acids. From germline, CDR1 is SGHNT and CDR2 YYREEE (reference sequence). The CDR3 nucleotides are TGTGCCAGCAGCTTTCCTAGCGGGGAGGACAATGAGCAGTTCTTC. Its translation is CASSFPSGEDNEQFF.

The V gene is TRBV5-1, the J gene TRBJ2-3; D not resolved. V lost 0 bases and J lost 1, with 9 bases in between. Germline V gene lookup returns CDR1 SGHRS and CDR2 YFSETQ. The CDR3 is 15 residues long. CDR3: CASSLESPRTDTQYF. CDR3 in DNA: TGCGCCAGCAGCTTGGAGAGCCCACGCACAGATACGCAGTATTTT.

This chain connects TRBV9 to TRBJ2-3, with TRBD2 identical over 10 bases. The V gene end was trimmed by 0 bases and the J gene end by 6 bases; junction bases not matched to a gene: 7. Germline V lookup: CDR1 SGDLS, CDR2 YYNGEE. This CDR3 is built from 16 residues. CDR3 amino acids: CASSVGAGGPLDTQYF. CDR3 bases: TGTGCCAGCAGCGTAGGAGCGGGAGGGCCTCTGGATACGCAGTATTTT.

The chain employs TRBV5-4 and TRBJ2-1, with a weak D call TRBD2 (5 bases). The germline V gene has CDR1 SGHNT and CDR2 YYREEE (reference sequence). Trimming cost V 9 bases and J 10 bases, with 14 bases left between them. There are 11 residues in the CDR3. CDR3 nucleotide sequence: TGTGCCACCAAGGAGGTAGAGGAGCAGTTCTTC. It encodes CATKEVEEQFF. Complete variable domain (other parts from reference TRBV5-4 and TRBJ2-1): ETGVTQSPTHLIKTRGQQVTLRCSSQSGHNTVSWYQQALGQGPQFIFQYYREEENGRGNFPPRFSGLQFPNYSSELNVNALELDDSALYLCATKEVEEQFFGPGTRLTVL.

The rearrangement uses TRBV9 and TRBJ2-1, with 7 bases aligning to TRBD2. The CDR3 loop spans 17 amino acids. Germline assignment: CDR1 SGDLS and CDR2 YYNGEE. V gave up 4 bases and J gave up 0 bases; unmatched junction bases: 10. The chain's CDR3 is CASSPHPSGSSYNEQFF. The CDR3 DNA reads as TGTGCCAGCAGCCCCCACCCTAGCGGCAGCTCCTACAATGAGCAGTTCTTC.

The count of this clone is one. This chain links TRBV15 with TRBJ2-7; 9 bases line up with TRBD2. V was clipped by 0 bases and J by 4 bases; unmatched bases: 4. The germline gives CDR1 LNHNV, CDR2 YYDKDF (reference sequence). The CDR3 is 15 amino acids. In DNA, the CDR3 is TGTGCCACCAGCAGAGATCTTAGCGGGAGTTACGAGCAGTACTTC. It encodes CATSRDLSGSYEQYF.

V gene TRBV7-6 combines with J gene TRBJ2-2; 11 nucleotides line up with TRBD2. After removal of 1 base from V and 5 bases from J, the junction contained 3 bases not matched to a gene. CDR1 is SGHVS and CDR2 is FNYEAQ in the germline V gene. The CDR3 spans 16 residues. CDR3: CASSLETSGNTGELFF. The CDR3, as DNA: TGTGCCAGCAGCTTAGAGACTAGCGGGAATACCGGGGAGCTGTTTTTT. Based on the CDR3 plus reference TRBV7-6 and TRBJ2-2, the full variable domain is GAGVSQSPRYKVTKRGQDVALRCDPISGHVSLYWYRQALGQGPEFLTYFNYEAQQDKSGLPNDRFSAERPEGSISTLTIQRTEQRDSAMYRCASSLETSGNTGELFFGEGSRLTVL.

The chain combines TRBV6-5 with TRBJ2-1; 9 nucleotides agree with TRBD2. In germline, CDR1 is MNHEY, CDR2 SVGAGI. Germline trimming cut 3 bases from V and 7 bases from J; bases unmatched to any gene: 7. The CDR3 runs 15 residues. The CDR3, as DNA: TGTGCCAGCAGTTATGATAGCGGGAGCTGGAATGAGCAGTTCTTC. Its translation is CASSYDSGSWNEQFF.

This chain uses TRBV27 with TRBJ2-7; TRBD1 is a possible D gene (6 bases). In germline, CDR1 is MNHEY, CDR2 SMNVEV (reference sequence). The V end was cut by 3 bases, the J end by 2 bases, with 14 bases between. The length of the CDR3 is 15 residues. The CDR3 sequence: CASSFEDRAPYEQYF. The CDR3 region has the DNA TGTGCCAGCAGTTTTGAGGACAGAGCCCCCTACGAGCAGTACTTC.

The V call is TRBV30, the J call TRBJ1-3; no firm D call. Trimming removed 0 bases at V and 0 bases at J, with 6 bases between. The CDR3 consists of 14 residues. Looked up from germline, CDR1 is GTSNPN and CDR2 is SVGIG (reference sequence). The CDR3: CAWSVSISGNTIYF. The CDR3 DNA reads as TGTGCCTGGAGTGTTTCTATCTCTGGAAACACCATATATTTT.

The rearrangement uses TRBV11-3 and TRBJ2-7; 9 bases align to TRBD1. Per germline, CDR1 SGHNT and CDR2 YENEEA. CDR3 size: 14 residues. V dropped 5 bases and J dropped 7; count of bases not matched to a gene: 9. The CDR3 sequence is CASSRTGDDGEQYF. CDR3 coding DNA: TGTGCCAGCAGCAGGACAGGGGACGACGGGGAGCAGTACTTC.

V and J are TRBV6-6 and TRBJ1-1; D unclear. The germline V and J ends were trimmed by 6 bases and 6 bases, with 17 bases remaining between them. CDR3 length equals 14 residues. The V gene's germline CDR1 is MNHNY and CDR2 SVGAGI (reference sequence). The CDR3 is CASSTGGGRAEAFF. DNA of the CDR3: TGTGCCAGCAGCACCGGCGGAGGGAGGGCTGAAGCTTTCTTT.

The V call is TRBV11-2, the J call TRBJ1-4, with 8 bases fitting TRBD1. CDR1 and CDR2 (germline): SGHAT, FQNNGV. The CDR3 has 13 residues. Losses at the gene ends were 5 bases for V and 7 bases for J; bases not matched to a gene: 3. In nucleotides, the CDR3 is TGTGCCAGCAGCGAAACAGGGGGTGAAAAACTGTTTTTT. It yields the protein CASSETGGEKLFF.

This chain links TRBV27 with TRBJ2-3; 13 bases fit TRBD2. Germline V gene data show CDR1 as MNHEY and CDR2 as SMNVEV (reference sequence). This CDR3 is built from 16 residues. Unmatched junction bases numbered 6, after V lost 5 bases and J lost 4 bases. In DNA, the CDR3 is TGTGCCAGCAGTCTCGGACTAGCGGGAGTTCCAGATACGCAGTATTTT. This codes for CASSLGLAGVPDTQYF.

The V gene is TRBV27, the J gene TRBJ2-3; 7 bases fit TRBD2. Germline lookup yields CDR1 MNHEY and CDR2 SMNVEV (reference sequence). The junction had 9 bases not matched to a gene; V was cut back by 4 bases and J by 2 bases. The CDR3 covers 16 residues. The CDR3 is CASSSQPAGLTDTQYF. Written as DNA, the CDR3 is TGTGCCAGCAGTTCTCAGCCAGCGGGGCTCACAGATACGCAGTATTTT.

This chain links TRBV6-1 with TRBJ1-6; D possibly corresponds to TRBD1 (6 bases). Germline CDR1 and CDR2: MNHNS and SASEGT. The CDR3 extends over 15 amino acids. V lost 2 bases and J 7 bases, leaving 12 bases between the germline ends. CDR3 nucleotides: TGTGCCAGCAGTGAATTGGGGGCGGGCAATTCACCCCTCCACTTT. The encoded protein is CASSELGAGNSPLHF.

The chain is built from TRBV28 and TRBJ2-3, with TRBD2 matching 8 bases. Germline values: CDR1 MDHEN, CDR2 SYDVKM. Trimming at V came to 4 bases and at J to 5 bases, leaving 2 bases not matched to a gene. The CDR3 length is 13 residues. The CDR3 spells CASSYGREDTQYF. In DNA form, the CDR3 reads TGTGCCAGCAGTTACGGGAGGGAAGATACGCAGTATTTT.

V usage is TRBV10-2 and J usage is TRBJ2-1, with a tentative D call TRBD2 (5 bases). The CDR3 is 13 amino acids. V dropped 7 bases and J dropped 5 bases, with 12 bases sitting between them. Looked up from germline, CDR1 is WSHSY and CDR2 is SAAADI. CDR3 sequence reads: CASTSGMDNEQFF. Here the CDR3 DNA reads TGCGCCAGCACGAGCGGCATGGACAATGAGCAGTTCTTC.

J is TRBJ2-2 and V is TRBV7-2, with D tentatively TRBD1 (6 bases). Germline CDR1 and CDR2: SGHTA and FQGNSA. Trimming pared 0 bases from V and 5 bases from J, leaving 13 bases between. The CDR3 is 16 amino acids. The DNA of the CDR3 is TGTGCCAGCAGCTTAGCCAGTACAGGGTATACCGGGGAGCTGTTTTTT. It is translated as CASSLASTGYTGELFF.

The chain couples TRBV13 to TRBJ2-7; 10 bases align to TRBD2. Germline assignment: CDR1 PRHDT and CDR2 FYEKMQ (reference sequence). After removal of 2 bases from V and 1 base from J, the junction contained 8 bases not matched to a gene. The CDR3 runs to 17 residues. The chain's CDR3 is CASSLRTSGIRSYEQYF. CDR3 DNA: TGTGCCAGCAGCTTACGTACTAGCGGGATAAGGTCCTACGAGCAGTACTTC.

The chain is built from TRBV6-1 and TRBJ1-1; no clear D. Germline lookup yields CDR1 MNHNS and CDR2 SASEGT. This CDR3 spans 15 amino acids. V was trimmed by 0 bases and J by 0 bases, leaving 8 bases between them. CDR3 DNA: TGTGCCAGCAGTGAAGCGAGGGTCCTGAACACTGAAGCTTTCTTT. It encodes CASSEARVLNTEAFF.

This clone has a single count. The rearrangement uses TRBV6-6 and TRBJ2-5, with TRBD2 matching 12 bases. The better agreement between TRBJ2-7 and the DNA end casts doubt on the J call. This CDR3 spans 16 amino acids. The V gene's germline CDR1 is MNHNY and CDR2 SVGAGI (reference sequence). The CDR3 is CASSPLAGGPTAEQYF. Written as DNA, the CDR3 is TGTGCCAGCAGCCCTCTAGCGGGAGGGCCTACAGCCGAGCAGTACTTC.

The V gene is TRBV2, the J gene TRBJ1-2; D perhaps matches TRBD1 (6 bases). The CDR3 loop spans 15 amino acids. Germline CDR1 reads SNHLY; CDR2 reads FYNNEI. V lost 6 bases and J 0 bases, leaving 14 bases between the germline ends. The CDR3 is CASSSRTDSNYGYTF. The DNA of the CDR3 is TGTGCCAGCAGCTCCCGGACAGATTCTAACTATGGCTACACCTTC.

Regarding this clone: A read error may account for a junction end that differs from germline. The genes are TRBV5-1 and TRBJ2-1; TRBD2 matches at 7 bases. The germline V gene has CDR1 SGHRS and CDR2 YFSETQ. CDR3 length equals 15 residues. CDR3 nucleotides: TGCGTCAGCAGCTTGCGAATGGGGACTAACAATGAGCAGTTCTTC. Residues: CVSSLRMGTNNEQFF.

With respect to this clone: The junction does not match germline at one end; this may be a read error. The chain uses TRBV6-1 and TRBJ2-4; D is perhaps TRBD1 (7 bases). The V gene's germline CDR1 is MNHNS and CDR2 SASEGT. The CDR3 runs 13 residues. The chain's CDR3 is CASRRDSKNSQYF. In DNA form, the CDR3 reads TGTGCCAGCAGGCGGGACAGCAAAAACAGTCAGTACTTC.

This clone was seen a few times. The sample carries other DNA sequences with the same CDR3. V usage is TRBV5-1 and J usage is TRBJ2-5; 8 bases are shared with TRBD1. The CDR3 length is 16 residues. Germline lookup yields CDR1 SGHRS and CDR2 YFSETQ. The V and J ends lost 4 bases and 0 bases, in that order; junction bases with no gene match: 8. The CDR3 protein is CASSGGTGGYQETQYF. CDR3 DNA: TGCGCCAGCAGCGGAGGGACAGGAGGGTACCAAGAGACCCAGTACTTC.